A single sample is the source of the 25 T cell receptor beta chains below, sequenced in a study of circulating CD8 cells and anti-PD-1 response in melanoma. Each library started from about 15 ng of total RNA using the QIAseq Immune Repertoire TCR panel. TCRdb independently ran MiXCR on the reads; one entry per CDR3 protein. The sample has approximately 1,800 distinct CDR3 sequences; 7.4% are singletons. From live CD3+CD8+TCRalphabeta+ cells, four PD-1 and/or TIGIT subsets were sorted. The starting material was CD8+ T cells from PBMCs, obtained at baseline or after one month of anti-PD-1 therapy (not recorded which). The receptors derive from a human donor with melanoma.

There are a few counts of this clonotype. Just one base apart from a much larger clone, this may be a read error. This chain uses TRBV19 with TRBJ1-1; perhaps TRBD1 as D (6 bases). The germline V gene has CDR1 LNHDA and CDR2 SQIVND (reference sequence). The length of the CDR3 is 14 residues. In nucleotides, the CDR3 is TGTGCCAGTAGTATTCAGGGGATGAACACTGAAGCTTCCTTT. Translation: CASSIQGMNTEASF.

By sample fraction, this clonotype is medium-sized. In DNA form, the CDR3 reads TGTGCTAGTGGTTTAGGGCAGCGCTACAATGAGCAGTTCTTC. It translates to CASGLGQRYNEQFF. The V and J genes are TRBV12-5 and TRBJ2-1, with D unclear. The germline CDR1 and CDR2 sequences are LGHNT and FRNRAP. The CDR3 runs 14 residues. The V end lost 3 bases, the J end lost 3 bases, and 9 bases lay between the germline ends. Looking up the rest from reference TRBV12-5 and TRBJ2-1 gives the full variable domain: DARVTQTPRHKVTEMGQEVTMRCQPILGHNTVFWYRQTMMQGLELLAYFRNRAPLDDSGMPKDRFSAEMPDATLATLKIQPSEPRDSAVYFCASGLGQRYNEQFFGPGTRLTVL.

This clonotype is medium-sized within its sample. V and J are TRBV7-9 and TRBJ1-2; maybe TRBD1 (5 bases). Trimming pared 5 bases from V and 8 bases from J, leaving 18 bases between. CDR3 size: 14 residues. Germline CDR1 is SEHNR and CDR2 is FQNEAQ (reference sequence). The CDR3 DNA reads TGTGCCAGCAGCGATACGTTATACAGGAGGGGCTACACCTTC. This codes for CASSDTLYRRGYTF.

This clonotype is medium-sized within its sample. The chain carries TRBV28 and TRBJ1-5, with D unresolved. The CDR3 length is 13 residues. Trimming left V 2 bases short and J 5 bases short, with 7 bases between. Per germline, CDR1 MDHEN and CDR2 SYDVKM. Written as DNA, the CDR3 is TGTGCCAGCAGTTTAACAGAAGATCAGCCCCAGCATTTT. Translated: CASSLTEDQPQHF.

By share, this clonotype counts as large. This chain links TRBV29-1 with TRBJ2-2; no firm D call. The germline V gene has CDR1 SQVTM and CDR2 ANQGSEA. This CDR3 has 14 residues. V gave up 0 bases and J gave up 0 bases, with 5 bases separating them. CDR3 residues: CSVEEGTNTGELFF. CDR3 coding DNA: TGCAGCGTTGAAGAGGGGACGAACACCGGGGAGCTGTTTTTT.

The J gene is TRBJ1-2, the V gene TRBV9; D is unresolved. The V end was cut by 1 base, the J end by 4 bases, with 8 bases between. Germline CDR1 is SGDLS and CDR2 is YYNGEE. The CDR3 loop spans 13 amino acids. The DNA of the CDR3 is TGTGCCAGCAGCGTATTGGGAACCTATGGCTACACCTTC. The encoded protein is CASSVLGTYGYTF.

This clonotype qualifies as medium-sized (0.01 to 0.1%). The rearrangement joins TRBV6-5 to TRBJ2-7; D may be TRBD1 (6 bases). With 6 bases removed from V and 4 bases from J, the gap between germline ends came to 16 bases. Looked up from germline, CDR1 is MNHEY and CDR2 is SVGAGI. This CDR3 region has 14 residues. The CDR3 region has the DNA TGTGCCAGCAGCCCCGAGGACAGCAATTACGAGCAGTACTTC. It is translated as CASSPEDSNYEQYF.

By share, this clonotype ranks as medium-sized (0.01 to 0.1%). V gene TRBV25-1 combines with J gene TRBJ1-4, with D unclear. Germline assignment: CDR1 MGHDK and CDR2 SYGVNS. This CDR3 region has 12 residues. The V and J ends lost 4 bases and 16 bases respectively, with 16 bases between them. The CDR3 region has the DNA TGTGCCAGCAGTGCCCCTTTCGGAGGGCCGTTTTTT. This gives the protein CASSAPFGGPFF. The whole variable domain, filled in from reference TRBV25-1 and TRBJ1-4, reads EADIYQTPRYLVIGTGKKITLECSQTMGHDKMYWYQQDPGMELHLIHYSYGVNSTEKGDLSSESTVSRIRTEHFPLTLESARPSHTSQYLCASSAPFGGPFFGSGTQLSVL.

To note about this clonotype: A read error may be the cause here, since a much bigger clone is one base away. This sequence joins TRBV27 and TRBJ1-2, with a tentative D call TRBD1 (5 bases). This CDR3 region has 14 residues. Germline values: CDR1 MNHEY, CDR2 SMNVEV (reference sequence). The CDR3 DNA sequence: TGTGTCAGCAGTTTACGGACATCTCCCTCTAGCTACACCTTC. Translation: CVSSLRTSPSSYTF.

This clonotype is termed medium-sized. This chain connects TRBV28 to TRBJ2-5; the D call may be TRBD1 or TRBD2 (5 bases each). Trimming stripped 5 bases from V and 5 bases from J, with 15 bases between. The CDR3 runs 14 residues. Per germline, CDR1 MDHEN and CDR2 SYDVKM. CDR3 in DNA: TGTGCCAGCAGTGCTCCCAGGGAGATCGAGACCCAGTACTTC. Protein product: CASSAPREIETQYF.

The chain uses TRBV29-1 and TRBJ2-7; 9 bases are a match to TRBD2. This CDR3 comprises 15 residues. V lost 6 bases to trimming and J lost 5 bases; unmatched junction nucleotides: 14. Looked up from germline, CDR1 is SQVTM and CDR2 is ANQGSEA. The CDR3 DNA reads as TGCAGCGTCCCCGGAGATAGCGGGAGCTTCGACGAGCAGTACTTC. Its translation is CSVPGDSGSFDEQYF.

In its sample, this clonotype is medium-sized. The chain links TRBV27 to TRBJ2-7; tentatively, D is TRBD1 or TRBD2 (5 bases each). The CDR3 is 14 amino acids. Trimming took off 2 bases at V and 6 bases at J, with 14 bases between the two ends. CDR1 is MNHEY, CDR2 SMNVEV, per germline (reference sequence). DNA for the CDR3: TGTGCCAGCAGTTTACAGGGACCTGACGCCGAGCAGTACTTC. Its translation is CASSLQGPDAEQYF.

This clonotype rates as medium-sized. The rearrangement joins TRBV28 to TRBJ2-7; 10 bases agree with TRBD2. The V segment lost 2 bases and the J segment 2 bases; nucleotides outside the gene matches: 0. CDR1 is MDHEN and CDR2 is SYDVKM in the germline V gene. The CDR3 spans 14 residues. For the CDR3, the DNA is TGTGCCAGCAGTTTACTAGCGGGAGCCTACGAGCAGTACTTC. Amino acid sequence: CASSLLAGAYEQYF.

By its share, this clonotype is large. This CDR3 is CASSLGSNTEAFF. The DNA for the CDR3 is TGTGCCAGCAGCCTTGGATCTAACACTGAAGCTTTCTTT. The chain is built from TRBV11-3 and TRBJ1-1; D gene unclear. Germline V gene lookup returns CDR1 SGHNT and CDR2 YENEEA. Trimming took 5 bases from V and 2 from J, leaving 9 bases between them. The CDR3 consists of 13 residues.

This clonotype was recorded a few times. The CDR3, as DNA: TGTGCCAGCAGTGCCTCTGGCGGTAGCTCCTACAATGAGCAGTTCTTC. Translating it yields CASSASGGSSYNEQFF. The chain couples TRBV27 to TRBJ2-1, with D unresolved. Germline lookup yields CDR1 MNHEY and CDR2 SMNVEV (reference sequence). V was clipped by 5 bases and J by 0 bases, with 14 bases between them. The CDR3 has 16 amino acids.

By frequency in the sample, this clonotype is medium-sized (0.01 to 0.1%). V and J are TRBV27 and TRBJ1-5, with TRBD1 as a possible D gene (6 bases). The CDR3 is made up of 15 amino acids. The germline CDR1 and CDR2 sequences are MNHEY and SMNVEV (reference sequence). The V end was cut by 6 bases, the J end by 6 bases, with 18 bases between. The CDR3 DNA sequence: TGTGCCAGCAGACCGACGCCAGGGGTTGTTCAGCCCCAGCATTTT. Protein sequence: CASRPTPGVVQPQHF.

This clonotype is medium-sized within its sample. The V gene is TRBV27, the J gene TRBJ2-2, with a tentative D call TRBD1 (6 bases). This CDR3 has 15 residues. V was trimmed by 3 bases and J by 2 bases, leaving 10 bases between them. Germline V gene lookup returns CDR1 MNHEY and CDR2 SMNVEV (reference sequence). The CDR3 reads CASSFRQDNTGELFF. The CDR3 DNA sequence: TGTGCCAGCAGTTTTCGACAGGATAACACCGGGGAGCTGTTTTTT.

This sequence joins TRBV27 and TRBJ2-1; tentatively, D is TRBD2 (6 bases). CDR1 is MNHEY, CDR2 SMNVEV, per germline (reference sequence). This CDR3 is built from 14 residues. V shed 4 bases and J shed 7 bases, with 14 bases lying between them. CDR3 amino acids: CASSSGSGGNEQFF. As DNA, the CDR3 is TGTGCCAGCAGTTCCGGGTCCGGGGGTAATGAGCAGTTCTTC.

By share of the sample, this clonotype is medium-sized. This chain joins TRBV13 and TRBJ2-5; D might be TRBD1 or TRBD2, each matching 6 bases. There are 13 residues in the CDR3. Trimming left V 4 bases short and J 4 bases short, with 10 bases between. CDR1 is PRHDT, CDR2 FYEKMQ, per germline (reference sequence). The CDR3 is CASSSGGGETQYF. In DNA form, the CDR3 reads TGTGCCAGCAGCTCAGGAGGGGGAGAGACCCAGTACTTC.

In its sample, this clonotype is large. V and J are TRBV20-1 and TRBJ2-4, with D maybe TRBD2 (6 bases). CDR1 is DFQATT and CDR2 is SNEGSKA in the germline V gene (reference sequence). The germline V and J ends were trimmed by 5 bases and 0 bases, with 8 bases remaining between them. This CDR3 has 13 amino acids. The CDR3 sequence is CSAGGLAKNIQYF. The CDR3 DNA reads TGCAGTGCTGGGGGACTAGCCAAAAACATTCAGTACTTC.

By its share, this clonotype is large. The CDR3: CASSLEEVRVGTEAFF. CDR3 sequence (DNA): TGTGCCAGCAGCTTGGAGGAGGTTCGGGTGGGGACTGAAGCTTTCTTT. The V gene is TRBV5-5, the J gene TRBJ1-1; unclear D gene. The germline V and J ends were trimmed by 0 bases and 5 bases, with 17 bases remaining between them. CDR3 length: 16 amino acids. Germline CDR1 SGHKS, CDR2 YYEKEE (reference sequence). Full variable domain (remainder filled in from reference TRBV5-5 and TRBJ1-1): DAGVTQSPTHLIKTRGQQVTLRCSPISGHKSVSWYQQVLGQGPQFIFQYYEKEERGRGNFPDRFSARQFPNYSSELNVNALLLGDSALYLCASSLEEVRVGTEAFFGQGTRLTVV.

The chain has TRBV29-1 and TRBJ1-1; D uncertain. This CDR3 has 12 residues. Trimming stripped 4 bases from V and 1 base from J, with 7 bases between. Germline V gene data show CDR1 as SQVTM and CDR2 as ANQGSEA. CDR3 loop: CSVVRPNTEAFF. The CDR3 DNA sequence: TGCAGCGTTGTGAGGCCGAACACTGAAGCTTTCTTT.

Details on this clonotype: This may come from a read error, since a much larger clone is one base off. The CDR3 is CASSERAGRYSYTF. The CDR3 DNA reads as TGTGCCAGCAGTGAAAGGGCAGGGCGCTATAGCTACACCTTC. The genes are TRBV25-1 and TRBJ1-2; perhaps TRBD1 as D (5 bases). CDR3 length: 14 amino acids. Germline CDR1 reads MGHDK; CDR2 reads SYGVNS.

Remarks on this clonotype: A read error may be the cause here, since a much bigger clone is one base away. The chain employs TRBV27 and TRBJ2-2; D possibly corresponds to TRBD2 (5 bases). The germline gives CDR1 MNHEY, CDR2 SMNVEV (reference sequence). The CDR3 is made up of 14 amino acids. Trimming removed 2 bases from V and 4 bases from J, with 8 bases in between. The CDR3, as DNA: TGTGCCAGCAGTTTAATTGGGAGCACCGGGGAGCTGTTTTTT. It codes for CASSLIGSTGELFF.

This clonotype was counted only a few times. This sequence may be a read error, since a much larger clone differs from it by one base. The chain links TRBV27 to TRBJ2-3; D not certain. Per germline, CDR1 MNHEY and CDR2 SMNVEV (reference sequence). The CDR3 runs to 12 residues. The CDR3 DNA follows: TGTGCCAGCAGTTCCAGCGCAGATACGCTGTATTTT. It yields the protein CASSSSADTLYF.